These 3 T cell receptor beta chains were sequenced from one sample in a study of tumor-infiltrating lymphocytes in primary liver carcinoma. The approximately 17-34 mg bulk tissue piece was not sorted before simultaneous RNA and DNA extraction. The authors made TCR beta cDNA from 400 to 550 ng total RNA with a constant-region primer. A slightly modified ARM-PCR protocol with three nested multiplex PCR rounds produced these TCR beta libraries. A C-beta reverse primer and TRBV1-TRBV30 forward primers served in each of the first two PCR rounds, at roughly 10 cycles apiece. TCRdb reprocessed the multiplex PCR reads via MiXCR and lists one record per CDR3 protein. The repertoire holds 30,000 to 40,000 distinct CDR3 sequences, with under 75% as singletons. The sequencing sample was made of liver tumor tissue from sampling region 4. Subset indicated: tumor region T4, right-lateral pole. The receptors here all came from a man in his forties or fifties with primary liver carcinoma and hepatitis B virus infection.

On this clonotype itself: The conserved final phenylalanine or tryptophan is absent from the CDR3, which likely points to a read error. This chain joins TRBV4-3 and TRBJ2-2; D unresolved. V was trimmed by 4 bases and J by 7 bases, leaving 10 bases between them. Germline lookup yields CDR1 LGHNA and CDR2 YSLEER. The CDR3 has 13 amino acids. CDR3 bases: TGCGCCAGCAGCCGAGATTGGTACGGGGAGCTGTTTCCT. Amino acid sequence: CASSRDWYGELFP.

Of note for this clonotype: The junction differs from germline at one of its ends, possibly a read error. The V call is TRBV6-5, the J call TRBJ2-2, with a tentative D call TRBD2 (6 bases). Per the germline V gene, CDR1 is MNHEY and CDR2 is SVGAGI. This CDR3 spans 14 amino acids. The CDR3, as DNA: TGTGCCAGCATACCAGACATTTACACCGGGGGGCTGTTTTTT. The encoded protein is CASIPDIYTGGLFF.

By share, this clonotype counts as medium-sized. This sequence joins TRBV29-1 and TRBJ2-7; 7 bases fit TRBD1. Trimming cost V 1 base and J 6 bases; bases outside gene matches: 9. The CDR3 consists of 14 residues. Germline CDR1 and CDR2: SQVTM and ANQGSEA. In nucleotides, the CDR3 is TGCAGCGTTGAAGCTCCAACAGGGGTCGGCGAGCAGTACTTC. Translating it yields CSVEAPTGVGEQYF.